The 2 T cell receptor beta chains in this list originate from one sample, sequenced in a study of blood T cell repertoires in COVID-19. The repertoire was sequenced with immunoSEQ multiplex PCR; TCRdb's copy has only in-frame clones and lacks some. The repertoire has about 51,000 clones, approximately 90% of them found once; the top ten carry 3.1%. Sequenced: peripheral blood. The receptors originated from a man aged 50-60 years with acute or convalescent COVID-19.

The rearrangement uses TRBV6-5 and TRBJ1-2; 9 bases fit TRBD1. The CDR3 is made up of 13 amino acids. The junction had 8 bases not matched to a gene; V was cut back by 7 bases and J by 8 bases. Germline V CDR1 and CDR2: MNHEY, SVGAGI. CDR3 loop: CASTTGTGKGYTF. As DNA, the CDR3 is TGTGCCAGCACTACCGGGACAGGGAAAGGCTACACCTTC.

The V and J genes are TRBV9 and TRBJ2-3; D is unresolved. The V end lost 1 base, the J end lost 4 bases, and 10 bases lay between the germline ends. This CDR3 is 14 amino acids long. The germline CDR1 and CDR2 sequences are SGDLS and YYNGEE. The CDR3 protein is CASSVLTVPDTQYF. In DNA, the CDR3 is TGTGCCAGCAGCGTACTAACGGTCCCAGATACGCAGTATTTT.